This entry lists 3 T cell receptor beta chains sequenced from one sample in a study of Ad26.COV2.S vaccination and SARS-CoV-2 variants. Sequencing used immunoSEQ multiplex PCR; TCRdb keeps in-frame clones, though not all of them. Here the sample spans a few hundred thousand clones, about four fifths being singletons. The treatment was: 15 to 20 received Ad26.COV2.S at low or high dose, single or two shots; about 5 received placebo; per-sample allocation not given. Sampling took place 63 days after the first vaccine or placebo injection. This specimen consisted of peripheral blood, obtained in a trial of Ad26.COV2.S vaccine versus placebo. Receptors were obtained from a person between 18 and 65 years old who received the Ad26.COV2.S COVID-19 vaccine or a placebo.

This clone was found once. This sequence joins TRBV27 and TRBJ2-2; 7 nucleotides align to TRBD1. Germline V gene sequence: CDR1 MNHEY, CDR2 SMNVEV (reference sequence). The CDR3 is 13 amino acids. The junction had 3 bases not matched to a gene; V was cut back by 5 bases and J by 6 bases. The CDR3 DNA sequence: TGTGCCAGCAGTCCGACAGGGCCCGGGGAGCTGTTTTTT. This codes for CASSPTGPGELFF.

As DNA, the CDR3 is TGTGCCAGCAGCTTAGCAGGGGTGGAGACCCAGTACTTC. It codes for CASSLAGVETQYF. This chain joins TRBV13 and TRBJ2-5, with D possibly TRBD1 on 6 matching bases. V was clipped by 1 base and J by 5 bases, with 8 bases between them. The CDR3 has 13 amino acids. CDR1 PRHDT and CDR2 FYEKMQ come from the germline V gene (reference sequence).

V gene TRBV25-1 combines with J gene TRBJ2-7, with 11 bases lining up with TRBD2. The germline gives CDR1 MGHDK, CDR2 SYGVNS. The CDR3 extends over 13 amino acids. V dropped 3 bases and J dropped 6; count of bases not matched to a gene: 1. CDR3 region: CASSDSGRGEQYF. The CDR3 DNA follows: TGTGCCAGCAGTGATAGCGGGAGGGGCGAGCAGTACTTC.